The T cell receptor (beta chain) under discussion was sequenced for a study of CD8 T cells in ankylosing spondylitis. Using its own MiXCR run on the 5' RACE reads, TCRdb lists one record per CDR3 protein. The sample records about 230,000 distinct CDR3 sequences, around 8% being singletons. Overall study results and limits: Clones that were linked to disease were CD8+ and were relatively rare in peripheral blood. Ankylosing spondylitis blood appeared to be characterized by a TCR beta motif of about 8 highly homologous variants. It was reported that disease-linked clones were significantly enriched in matched ankylosing spondylitis synovial fluid.

V lost 4 bases and J lost 5; bases outside the gene matches: 8. This CDR3 region has 15 residues. The germline CDR1 and CDR2 sequences are SGHNT and YYREEE (reference sequence). This clonotype was counted at least ten times. Its target is unknown. The sample taken for sequencing was blood, either unsorted or a sorted T cell fraction (not recorded which). This chain connects TRBV5-4 to TRBJ2-1; 8 nucleotides line up with TRBD2. The origin of this receptor is a female donor with ankylosing spondylitis or in good health (not recorded which). DNA for the CDR3: TGTGCCAGCAGCCGAACCGGGGGGGGCCACAATGAGCAGTTCTTC. Translation: CASSRTGGGHNEQFF.